This T cell receptor beta chain was profiled in a study of PD-1 blockade in classical Hodgkin lymphoma. TCRdb's copy holds only in-frame clones and misses some; the assay was immunoSEQ multiplex PCR. The table lists roughly 68,000 clones, over 90% of them singletons. Trimming took 1 base from V and 10 from J, leaving 23 bases between them. Germline V gene data show CDR1 as MGHRA and CDR2 as YSYEKL. The CDR3 runs to 17 residues. Noted time point: newly diagnosed, previously untreated cHL patient sample. This chain joins TRBV4-1 and TRBJ2-1; D tentatively fits TRBD1 or TRBD2 (6 bases each). The sample comprised peripheral blood mononuclear cells (PBMCs). This TCR came from a human donor with classical Hodgkin lymphoma. For the CDR3, the DNA is TGCGCCAGCAGCCAAGGGGGGGCTAGCTTCCTCTTGGCGGAGCAGTTCTTC. The encoded protein is CASSQGGASFLLAEQFF.